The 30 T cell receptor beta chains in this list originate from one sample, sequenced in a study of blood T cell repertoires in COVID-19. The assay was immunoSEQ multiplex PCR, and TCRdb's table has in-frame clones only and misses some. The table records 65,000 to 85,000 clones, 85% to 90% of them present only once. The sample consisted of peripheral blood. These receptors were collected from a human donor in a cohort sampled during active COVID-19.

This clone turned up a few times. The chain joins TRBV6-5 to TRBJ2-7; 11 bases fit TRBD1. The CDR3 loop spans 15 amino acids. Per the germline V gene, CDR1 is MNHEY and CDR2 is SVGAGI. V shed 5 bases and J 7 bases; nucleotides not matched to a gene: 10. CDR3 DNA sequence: TGTGCCAGCAGTAATTTTGGACAGGGGGCGGGGGAGCAGTACTTC. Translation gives CASSNFGQGAGEQYF.

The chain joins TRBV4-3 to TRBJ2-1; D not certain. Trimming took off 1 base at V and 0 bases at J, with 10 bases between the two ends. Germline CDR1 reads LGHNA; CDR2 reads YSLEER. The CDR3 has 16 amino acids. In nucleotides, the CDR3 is TGCGCCAGCAGCCAAGGGTCTGCTAACTCCTACAATGAGCAGTTCTTC. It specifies CASSQGSANSYNEQFF.

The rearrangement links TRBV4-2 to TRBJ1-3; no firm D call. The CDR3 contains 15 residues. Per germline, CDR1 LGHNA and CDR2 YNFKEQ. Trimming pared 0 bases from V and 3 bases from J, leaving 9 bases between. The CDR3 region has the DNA TGTGCCAGCAGCCAAGAGGTCGGGGTTGGAAACACCATATATTTT. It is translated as CASSQEVGVGNTIYF.

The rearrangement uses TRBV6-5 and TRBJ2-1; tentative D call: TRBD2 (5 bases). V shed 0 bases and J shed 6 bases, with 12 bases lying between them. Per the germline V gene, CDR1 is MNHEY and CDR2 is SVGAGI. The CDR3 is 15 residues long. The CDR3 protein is CASSYSWPTSNEQFF. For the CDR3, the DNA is TGTGCCAGCAGTTACTCATGGCCCACTAGCAATGAGCAGTTCTTC.

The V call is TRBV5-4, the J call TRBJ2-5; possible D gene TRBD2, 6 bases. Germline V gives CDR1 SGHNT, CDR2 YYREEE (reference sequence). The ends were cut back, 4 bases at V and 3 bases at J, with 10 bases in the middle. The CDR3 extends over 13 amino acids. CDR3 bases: TGTGCCAGCAGCCGAGGACTAAAAGAGACCCAGTACTTC. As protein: CASSRGLKETQYF. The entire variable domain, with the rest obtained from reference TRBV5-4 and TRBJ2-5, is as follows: ETGVTQSPTHLIKTRGQQVTLRCSSQSGHNTVSWYQQALGQGPQFIFQYYREEENGRGNFPPRFSGLQFPNYSSELNVNALELDDSALYLCASSRGLKETQYFGPGTRLLVL.

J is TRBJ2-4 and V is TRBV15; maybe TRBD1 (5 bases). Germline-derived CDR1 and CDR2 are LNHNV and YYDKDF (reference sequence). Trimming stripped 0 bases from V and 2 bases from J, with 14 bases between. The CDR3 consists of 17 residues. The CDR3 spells CATSRDKGLMSKNIQYF. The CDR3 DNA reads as TGTGCCACCAGCAGAGATAAGGGGTTAATGTCCAAAAACATTCAGTACTTC.

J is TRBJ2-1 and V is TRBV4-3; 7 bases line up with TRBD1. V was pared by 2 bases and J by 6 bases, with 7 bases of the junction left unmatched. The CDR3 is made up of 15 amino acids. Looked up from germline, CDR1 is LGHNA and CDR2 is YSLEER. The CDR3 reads CASSQPQGLSNEQFF. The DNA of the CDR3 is TGCGCCAGCAGCCAACCACAGGGGCTCTCCAATGAGCAGTTCTTC.

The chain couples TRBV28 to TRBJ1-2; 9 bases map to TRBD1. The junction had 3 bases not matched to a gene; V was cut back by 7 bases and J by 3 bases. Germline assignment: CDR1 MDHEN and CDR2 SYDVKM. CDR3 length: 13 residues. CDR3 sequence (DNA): TGTGCCAGCAAGACAGGGGGGGACTATGGCTACACCTTC. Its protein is CASKTGGDYGYTF.

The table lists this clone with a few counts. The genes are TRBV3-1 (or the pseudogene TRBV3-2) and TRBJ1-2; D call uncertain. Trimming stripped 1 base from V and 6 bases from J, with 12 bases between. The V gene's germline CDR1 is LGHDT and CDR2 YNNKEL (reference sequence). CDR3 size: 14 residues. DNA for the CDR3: TGTGCCAGCAGCCAAGGCGGGATGGTAAATGGCTACACCTTC. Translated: CASSQGGMVNGYTF.

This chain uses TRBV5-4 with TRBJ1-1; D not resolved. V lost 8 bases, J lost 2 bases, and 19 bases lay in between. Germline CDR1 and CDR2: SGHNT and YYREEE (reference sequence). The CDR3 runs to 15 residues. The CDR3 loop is CASTHAGRSNTEAFF. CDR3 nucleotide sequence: TGTGCCAGTACCCACGCGGGCAGGTCAAACACTGAAGCTTTCTTT.

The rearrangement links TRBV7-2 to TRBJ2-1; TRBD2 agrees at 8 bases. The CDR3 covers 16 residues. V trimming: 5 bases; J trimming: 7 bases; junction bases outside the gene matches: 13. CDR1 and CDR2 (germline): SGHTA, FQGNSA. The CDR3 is CASSEQAGVLINEQFF. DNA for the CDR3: TGTGCCAGCAGCGAACAAGCGGGAGTCTTAATAAATGAGCAGTTCTTC.

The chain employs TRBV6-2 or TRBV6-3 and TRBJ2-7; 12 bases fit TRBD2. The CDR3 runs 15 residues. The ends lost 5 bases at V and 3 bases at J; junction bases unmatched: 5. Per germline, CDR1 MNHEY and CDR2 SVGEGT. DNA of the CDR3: TGTGCCAGCAGTCAGACTAGCGGGGGACTCTACGAGCAGTACTTC. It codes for CASSQTSGGLYEQYF.

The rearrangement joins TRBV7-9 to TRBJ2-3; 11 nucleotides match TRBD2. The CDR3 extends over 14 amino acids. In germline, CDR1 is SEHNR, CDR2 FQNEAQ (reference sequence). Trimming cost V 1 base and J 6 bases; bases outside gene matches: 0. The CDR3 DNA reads TGTGCCAGCAGCTTAGGGACTAGCGGGGATACGCAGTATTTT. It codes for CASSLGTSGDTQYF.

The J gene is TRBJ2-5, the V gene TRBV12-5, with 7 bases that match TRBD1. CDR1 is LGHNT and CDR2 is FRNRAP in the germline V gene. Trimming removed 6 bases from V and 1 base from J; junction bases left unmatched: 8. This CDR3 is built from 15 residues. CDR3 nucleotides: TGTGCTAGTGGGACGACAGGGCCGTCCCAAGAGACCCAGTACTTC. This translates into CASGTTGPSQETQYF.

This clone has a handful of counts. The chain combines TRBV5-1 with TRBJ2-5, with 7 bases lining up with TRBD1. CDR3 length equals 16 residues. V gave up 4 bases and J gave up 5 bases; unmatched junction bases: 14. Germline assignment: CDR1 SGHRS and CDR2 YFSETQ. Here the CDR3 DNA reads TGCGCCAGCAGCCAACGGGAACAGGGGTTGTTCGAGACCCAGTACTTC. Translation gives CASSQREQGLFETQYF. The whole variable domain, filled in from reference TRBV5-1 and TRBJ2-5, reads KAGVTQTPRYLIKTRGQQVTLSCSPISGHRSVSWYQQTPGQGLQFLFEYFSETQRNKGNFPGRFSGRQFSNSRSEMNVSTLELGDSALYLCASSQREQGLFETQYFGPGTRLLVL.

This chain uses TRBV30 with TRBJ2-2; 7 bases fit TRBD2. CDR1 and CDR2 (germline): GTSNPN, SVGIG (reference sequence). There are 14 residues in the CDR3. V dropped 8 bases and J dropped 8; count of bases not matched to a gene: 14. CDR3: CAGLRLAAEGELFF. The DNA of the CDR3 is TGTGCCGGTCTCAGGCTAGCGGCTGAAGGGGAGCTGTTTTTT.

The CDR3 coding sequence is TGTGCCAGCAGTGATTCGTCGGGAGCGGTCTACAATGAGCAGTTCTTC. This codes for CASSDSSGAVYNEQFF. The chain joins TRBV2 to TRBJ2-1; D is possibly TRBD2 (6 bases). The V end lost 3 bases, the J end lost 3 bases, and 15 bases lay between the germline ends. There are 16 residues in the CDR3. Germline lookup yields CDR1 SNHLY and CDR2 FYNNEI.

Here the CDR3 DNA reads TGTGCCAGCTCAGCTGGGACTAGCGGGGGGAACCCGTCATCCTACAATGAGCAGTTCTTC. Its translation: CASSAGTSGGNPSSYNEQFF. The rearrangement links TRBV18 to TRBJ2-1; 15 nucleotides agree with TRBD2. Trimming cost V 5 bases and J 1 base; bases outside gene matches: 12. Per the germline V gene, CDR1 is KGHSH and CDR2 is LQKENI. CDR3 size: 20 residues. The variable domain in full, completed from reference TRBV18 and TRBJ2-1, reads NAGVMQNPRHLVRRRGQEARLRCSPMKGHSHVYWYRQLPEEGLKFMVYLQKENIIDESGMPKERFSAEFPKEGPSILRIQQVVRGDSAAYFCASSAGTSGGNPSSYNEQFFGPGTRLTVL.

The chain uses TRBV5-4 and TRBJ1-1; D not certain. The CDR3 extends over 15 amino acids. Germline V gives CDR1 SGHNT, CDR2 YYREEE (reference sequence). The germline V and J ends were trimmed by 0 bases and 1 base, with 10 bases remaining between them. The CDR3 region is CASSLVGGQNTEAFF. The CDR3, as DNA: TGTGCCAGCAGCTTGGTGGGCGGGCAGAACACTGAAGCTTTCTTT.

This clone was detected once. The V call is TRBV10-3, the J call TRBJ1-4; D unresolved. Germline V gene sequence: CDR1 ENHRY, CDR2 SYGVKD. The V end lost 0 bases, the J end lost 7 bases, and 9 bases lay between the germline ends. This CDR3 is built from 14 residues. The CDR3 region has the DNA TGTGCCATCAGTGAGTCCGCCTACGGTGAAAAACTGTTTTTT. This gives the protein CAISESAYGEKLFF.

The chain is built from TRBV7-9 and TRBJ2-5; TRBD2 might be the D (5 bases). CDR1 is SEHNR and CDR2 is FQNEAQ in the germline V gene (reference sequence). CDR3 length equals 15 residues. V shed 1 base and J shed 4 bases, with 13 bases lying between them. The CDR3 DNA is TGTGCCAGCAGCTTAGGGACGGTGAGGGCAGAGACCCAGTACTTC. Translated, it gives CASSLGTVRAETQYF.

CDR3 amino acids: CATSGVAYEQYF. Written as DNA, the CDR3 is TGTGCCACCTCCGGAGTAGCCTACGAGCAGTACTTC. The chain combines TRBV11-2 with TRBJ2-7; D gene unclear. Deletions cut 10 bases from V and 2 bases from J, with 12 bases between. The length of the CDR3 is 12 residues. The V gene's germline CDR1 is SGHAT and CDR2 FQNNGV.

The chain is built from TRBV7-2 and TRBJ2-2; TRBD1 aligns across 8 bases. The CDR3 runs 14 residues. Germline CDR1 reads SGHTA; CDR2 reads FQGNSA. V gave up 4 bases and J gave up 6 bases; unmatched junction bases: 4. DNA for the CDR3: TGTGCCAGCAGCTCGGACAGGGTGGCCGGGGAGCTGTTTTTT. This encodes CASSSDRVAGELFF.

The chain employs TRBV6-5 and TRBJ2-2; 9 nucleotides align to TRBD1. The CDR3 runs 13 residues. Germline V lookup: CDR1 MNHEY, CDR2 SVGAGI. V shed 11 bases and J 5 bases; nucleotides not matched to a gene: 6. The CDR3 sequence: CAPRGTGTGELFF. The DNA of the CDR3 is TGTGCCCCAAGAGGGACAGGGACCGGGGAGCTGTTTTTT.

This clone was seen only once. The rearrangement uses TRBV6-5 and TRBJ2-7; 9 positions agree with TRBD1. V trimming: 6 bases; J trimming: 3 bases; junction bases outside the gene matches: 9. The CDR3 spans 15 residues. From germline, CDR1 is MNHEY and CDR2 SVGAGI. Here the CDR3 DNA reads TGTGCCAGCAGCACACGGACAGGGGCATACTACGAGCAGTACTTC. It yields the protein CASSTRTGAYYEQYF.

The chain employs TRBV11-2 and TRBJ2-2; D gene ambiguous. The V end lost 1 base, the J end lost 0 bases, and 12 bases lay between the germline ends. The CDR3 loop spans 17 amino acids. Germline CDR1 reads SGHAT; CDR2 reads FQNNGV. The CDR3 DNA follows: TGTGCCAGCAGCTTAGCTCTACGTTTCACGAACACCGGGGAGCTGTTTTTT. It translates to CASSLALRFTNTGELFF. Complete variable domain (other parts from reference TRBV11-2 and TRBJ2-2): EAGVAQSPRYKIIEKRQSVAFWCNPISGHATLYWYQQILGQGPKLLIQFQNNGVVDDSQLPKDRFSAERLKGVDSTLKIQPAKLEDSAVYLCASSLALRFTNTGELFFGEGSRLTVL.

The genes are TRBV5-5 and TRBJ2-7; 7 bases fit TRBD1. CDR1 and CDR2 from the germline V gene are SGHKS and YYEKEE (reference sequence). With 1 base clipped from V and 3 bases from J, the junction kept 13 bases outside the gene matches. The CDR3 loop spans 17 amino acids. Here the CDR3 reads CASSLFFPGTAYYEQYF. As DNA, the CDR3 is TGTGCCAGCAGCTTGTTCTTTCCCGGGACAGCCTACTACGAGCAGTACTTC.

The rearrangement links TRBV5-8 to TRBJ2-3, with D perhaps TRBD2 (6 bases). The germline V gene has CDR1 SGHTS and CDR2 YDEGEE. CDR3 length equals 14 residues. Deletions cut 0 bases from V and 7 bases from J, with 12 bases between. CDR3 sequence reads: CASSLVAGLNTQYF. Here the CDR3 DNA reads TGTGCCAGCAGCTTGGTTGCGGGACTGAATACGCAGTATTTT.

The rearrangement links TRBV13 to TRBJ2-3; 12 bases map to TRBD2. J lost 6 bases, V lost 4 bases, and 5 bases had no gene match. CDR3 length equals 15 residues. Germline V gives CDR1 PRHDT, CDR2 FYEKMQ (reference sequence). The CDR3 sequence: CASSSSGGARDTQYF. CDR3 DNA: TGTGCCAGCAGCTCTAGCGGGGGGGCTCGGGATACGCAGTATTTT.

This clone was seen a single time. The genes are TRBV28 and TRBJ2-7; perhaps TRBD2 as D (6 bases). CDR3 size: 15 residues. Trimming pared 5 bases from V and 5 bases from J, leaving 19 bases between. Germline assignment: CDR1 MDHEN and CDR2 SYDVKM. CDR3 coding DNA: TGTGCCAGCAGTGTACAAGATGGAGGGGTGCACGAGCAGTACTTC. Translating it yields CASSVQDGGVHEQYF.